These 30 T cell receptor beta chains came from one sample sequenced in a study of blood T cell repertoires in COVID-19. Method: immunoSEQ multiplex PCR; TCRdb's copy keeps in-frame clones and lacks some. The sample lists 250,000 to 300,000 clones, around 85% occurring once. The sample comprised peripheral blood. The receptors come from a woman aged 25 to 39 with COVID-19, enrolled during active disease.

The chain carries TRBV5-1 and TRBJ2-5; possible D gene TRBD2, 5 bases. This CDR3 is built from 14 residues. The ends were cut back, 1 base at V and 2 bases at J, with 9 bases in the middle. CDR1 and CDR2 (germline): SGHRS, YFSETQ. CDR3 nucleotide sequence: TGCGCCAGCAGCTTGTTTGAGGGACAAGAGACCCAGTACTTC. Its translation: CASSLFEGQETQYF.

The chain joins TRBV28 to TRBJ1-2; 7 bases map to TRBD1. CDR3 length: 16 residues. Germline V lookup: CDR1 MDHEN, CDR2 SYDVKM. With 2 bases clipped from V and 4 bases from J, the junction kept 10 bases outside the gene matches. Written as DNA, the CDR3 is TGTGCCAGCAGTTTAGCTCTCAACAGGGGCTTCTATGGCTACACCTTC. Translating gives CASSLALNRGFYGYTF.

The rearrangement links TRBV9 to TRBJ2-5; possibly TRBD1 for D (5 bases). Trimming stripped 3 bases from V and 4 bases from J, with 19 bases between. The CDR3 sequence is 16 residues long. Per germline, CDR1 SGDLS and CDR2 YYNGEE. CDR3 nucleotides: TGTGCCAGCAGCGCCCCTGACCAAACCACAGGAGAGACCCAGTACTTC. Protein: CASSAPDQTTGETQYF.

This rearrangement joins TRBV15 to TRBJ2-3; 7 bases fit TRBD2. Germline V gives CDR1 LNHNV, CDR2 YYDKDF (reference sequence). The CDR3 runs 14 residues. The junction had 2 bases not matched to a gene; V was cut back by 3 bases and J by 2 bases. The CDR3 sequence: CATSRRGFTDTQYF. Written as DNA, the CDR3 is TGTGCCACCAGCAGGCGGGGGTTCACAGATACGCAGTATTTT.

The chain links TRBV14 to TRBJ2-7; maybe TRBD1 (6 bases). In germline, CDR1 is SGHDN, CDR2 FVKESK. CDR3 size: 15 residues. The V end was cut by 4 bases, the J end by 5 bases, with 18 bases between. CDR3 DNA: TGTGCCAGCAGCCGCCTTAGGGGGAGCGACGACGAGCAGTACTTC. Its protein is CASSRLRGSDDEQYF.

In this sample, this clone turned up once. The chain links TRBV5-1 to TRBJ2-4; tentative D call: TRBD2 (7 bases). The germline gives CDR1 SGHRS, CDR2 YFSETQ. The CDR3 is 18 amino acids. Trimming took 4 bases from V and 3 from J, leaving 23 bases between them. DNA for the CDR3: TGCGCCAGCAGCCCATGGGTCGTACGGGGGGCCGGCAAAAACATTCAGTACTTC. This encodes CASSPWVVRGAGKNIQYF. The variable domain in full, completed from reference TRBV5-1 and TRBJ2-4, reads KAGVTQTPRYLIKTRGQQVTLSCSPISGHRSVSWYQQTPGQGLQFLFEYFSETQRNKGNFPGRFSGRQFSNSRSEMNVSTLELGDSALYLCASSPWVVRGAGKNIQYFGAGTRLSVL.

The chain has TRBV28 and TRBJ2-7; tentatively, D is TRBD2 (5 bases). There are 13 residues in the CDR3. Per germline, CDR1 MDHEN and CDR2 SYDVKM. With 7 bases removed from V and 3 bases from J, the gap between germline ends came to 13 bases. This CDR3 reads CASTPGNVYEQYF. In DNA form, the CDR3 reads TGTGCCAGCACCCCGGGGAACGTCTACGAGCAGTACTTC.

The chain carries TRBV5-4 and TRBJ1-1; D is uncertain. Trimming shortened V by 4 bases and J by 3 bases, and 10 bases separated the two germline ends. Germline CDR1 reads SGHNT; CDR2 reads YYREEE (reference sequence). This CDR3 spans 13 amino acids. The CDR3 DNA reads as TGTGCCAGCAGCCTATATCGAGACACTGAAGCTTTCTTT. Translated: CASSLYRDTEAFF.

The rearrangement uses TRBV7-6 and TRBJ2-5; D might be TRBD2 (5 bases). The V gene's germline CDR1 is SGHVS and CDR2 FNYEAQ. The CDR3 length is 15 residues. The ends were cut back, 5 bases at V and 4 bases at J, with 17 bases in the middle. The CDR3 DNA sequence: TGTGCCAGCAGCCTGTCAGCTAGCCCCCCAGAGACCCAGTACTTC. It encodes CASSLSASPPETQYF.

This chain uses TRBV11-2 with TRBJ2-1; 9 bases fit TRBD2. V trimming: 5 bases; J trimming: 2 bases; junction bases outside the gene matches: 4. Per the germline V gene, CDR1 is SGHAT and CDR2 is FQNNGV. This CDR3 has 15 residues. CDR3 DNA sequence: TGTGCCAGCAGCACCGTAGCGGGGGCCTACAATGAGCAGTTCTTC. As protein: CASSTVAGAYNEQFF.

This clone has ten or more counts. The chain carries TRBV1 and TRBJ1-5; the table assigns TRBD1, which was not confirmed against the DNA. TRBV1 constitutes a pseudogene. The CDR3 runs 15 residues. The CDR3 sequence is CTSSQGRQANQPQHF. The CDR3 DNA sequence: TGCACCAGCAGCCAAGGAAGACAGGCTAATCAGCCCCAGCATTTT.

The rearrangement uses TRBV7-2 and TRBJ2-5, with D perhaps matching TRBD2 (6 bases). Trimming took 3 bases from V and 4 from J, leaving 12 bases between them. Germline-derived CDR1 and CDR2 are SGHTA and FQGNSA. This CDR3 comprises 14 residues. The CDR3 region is CASSLGTPGETQYF. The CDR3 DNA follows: TGTGCCAGCAGCTTGGGGACTCCCGGAGAGACCCAGTACTTC.

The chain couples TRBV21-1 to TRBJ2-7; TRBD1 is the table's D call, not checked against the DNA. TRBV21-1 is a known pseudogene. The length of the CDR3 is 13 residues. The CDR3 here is CASSKASSDRALF. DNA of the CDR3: TGTGCCAGCAGCAAAGCGAGTTCGGACAGGGCACTCTTC.

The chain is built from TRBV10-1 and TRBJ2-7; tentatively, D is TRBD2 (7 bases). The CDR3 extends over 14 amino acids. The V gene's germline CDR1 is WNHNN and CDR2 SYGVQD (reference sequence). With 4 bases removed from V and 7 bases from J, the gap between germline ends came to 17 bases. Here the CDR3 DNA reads TGCGCCAGCAGTGCGACTGTGCGGGGGCAAGAGCAGTACTTC. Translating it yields CASSATVRGQEQYF.

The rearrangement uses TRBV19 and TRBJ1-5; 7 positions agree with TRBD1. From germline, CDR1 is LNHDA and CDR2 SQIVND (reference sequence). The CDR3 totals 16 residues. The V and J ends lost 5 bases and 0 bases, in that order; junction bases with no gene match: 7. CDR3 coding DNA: TGTGCCAGTAGTTTCGGACAGGCCCTTAGCAATCAGCCCCAGCATTTT. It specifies CASSFGQALSNQPQHF.

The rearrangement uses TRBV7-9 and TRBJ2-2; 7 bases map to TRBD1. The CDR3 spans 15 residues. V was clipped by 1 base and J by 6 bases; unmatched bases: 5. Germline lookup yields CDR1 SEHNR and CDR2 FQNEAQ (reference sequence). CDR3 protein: CASSLGQGLPGELFF. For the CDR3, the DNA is TGTGCCAGCAGCTTAGGACAGGGTTTACCCGGGGAGCTGTTTTTT.

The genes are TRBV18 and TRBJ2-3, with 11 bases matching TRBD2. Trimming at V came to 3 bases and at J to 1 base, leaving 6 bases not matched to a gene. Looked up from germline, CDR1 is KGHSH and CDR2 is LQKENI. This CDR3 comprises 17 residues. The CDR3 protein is CASSPLNSGGGTDTQYF. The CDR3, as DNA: TGTGCCAGCTCACCGTTAAATAGCGGGGGGGGCACAGATACGCAGTATTTT.

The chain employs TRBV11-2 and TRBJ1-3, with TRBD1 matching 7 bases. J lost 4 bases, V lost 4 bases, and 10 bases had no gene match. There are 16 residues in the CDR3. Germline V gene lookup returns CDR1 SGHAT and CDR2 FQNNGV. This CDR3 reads CASSSTTGWAGNTIYF. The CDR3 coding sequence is TGTGCCAGCAGCTCGACGACAGGGTGGGCGGGAAACACCATATATTTT.

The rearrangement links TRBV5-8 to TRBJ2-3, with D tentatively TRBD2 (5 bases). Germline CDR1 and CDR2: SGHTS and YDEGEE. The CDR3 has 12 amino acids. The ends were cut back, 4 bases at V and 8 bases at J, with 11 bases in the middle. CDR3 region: CASSRELLTQYF. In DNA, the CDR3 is TGTGCCAGCAGCAGGGAGCTCCTTACGCAGTATTTT.

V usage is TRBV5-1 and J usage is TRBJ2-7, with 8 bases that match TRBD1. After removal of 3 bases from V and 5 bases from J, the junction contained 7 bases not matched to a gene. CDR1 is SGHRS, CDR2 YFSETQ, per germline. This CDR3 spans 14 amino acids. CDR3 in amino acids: CASSSQGALDEQYF. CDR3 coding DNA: TGCGCCAGCAGCTCCCAGGGGGCATTGGACGAGCAGTACTTC. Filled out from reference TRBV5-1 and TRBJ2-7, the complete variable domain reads KAGVTQTPRYLIKTRGQQVTLSCSPISGHRSVSWYQQTPGQGLQFLFEYFSETQRNKGNFPGRFSGRQFSNSRSEMNVSTLELGDSALYLCASSSQGALDEQYFGPGTRLTVT.

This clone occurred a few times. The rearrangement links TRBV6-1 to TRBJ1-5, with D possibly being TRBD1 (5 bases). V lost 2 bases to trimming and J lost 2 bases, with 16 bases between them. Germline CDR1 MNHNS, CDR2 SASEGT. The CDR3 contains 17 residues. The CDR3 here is CASSELGVGGRNQPQHF. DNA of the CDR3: TGTGCCAGCAGTGAACTCGGAGTGGGGGGACGCAATCAGCCCCAGCATTTT.

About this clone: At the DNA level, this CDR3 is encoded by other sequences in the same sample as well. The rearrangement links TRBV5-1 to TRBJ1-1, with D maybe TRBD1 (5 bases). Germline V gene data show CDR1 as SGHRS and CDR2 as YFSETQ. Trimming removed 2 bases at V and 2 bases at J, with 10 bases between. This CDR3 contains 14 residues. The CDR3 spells CASSFGTGNTEAFF. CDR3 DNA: TGCGCCAGCAGCTTTGGAACAGGCAACACTGAAGCTTTCTTT.

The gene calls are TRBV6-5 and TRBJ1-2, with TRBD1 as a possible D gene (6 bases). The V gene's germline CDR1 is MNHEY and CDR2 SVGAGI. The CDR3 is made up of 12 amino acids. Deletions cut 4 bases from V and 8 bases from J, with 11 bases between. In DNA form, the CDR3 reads TGTGCCAGCAGTTCCTACAGGGTCGGCTACACCTTC. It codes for CASSSYRVGYTF.

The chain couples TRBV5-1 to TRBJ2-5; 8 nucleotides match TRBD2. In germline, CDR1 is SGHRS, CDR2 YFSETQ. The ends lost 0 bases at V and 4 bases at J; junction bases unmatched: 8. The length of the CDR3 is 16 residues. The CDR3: CASSLVAGGARETQYF. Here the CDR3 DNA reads TGCGCCAGCAGCTTGGTGGCCGGGGGGGCTAGAGAGACCCAGTACTTC. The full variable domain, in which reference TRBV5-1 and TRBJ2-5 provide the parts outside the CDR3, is KAGVTQTPRYLIKTRGQQVTLSCSPISGHRSVSWYQQTPGQGLQFLFEYFSETQRNKGNFPGRFSGRQFSNSRSEMNVSTLELGDSALYLCASSLVAGGARETQYFGPGTRLLVL.

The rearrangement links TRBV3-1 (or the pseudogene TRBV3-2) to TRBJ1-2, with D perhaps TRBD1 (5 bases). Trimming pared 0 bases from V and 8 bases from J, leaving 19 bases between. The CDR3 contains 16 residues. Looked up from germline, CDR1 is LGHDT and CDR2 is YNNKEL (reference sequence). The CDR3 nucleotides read TGTGCCAGCAGCCAAGATATGCAGGGTCCCTCCTGGGGCTACACCTTC. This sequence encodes CASSQDMQGPSWGYTF.

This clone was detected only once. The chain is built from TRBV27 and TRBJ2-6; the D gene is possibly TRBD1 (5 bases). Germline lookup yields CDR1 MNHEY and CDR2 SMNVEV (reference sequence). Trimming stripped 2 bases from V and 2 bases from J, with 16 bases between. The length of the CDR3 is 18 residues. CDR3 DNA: TGTGCCAGCAGTTTAAGGGTACTAACAGGAGCTGGGGCCAACGTCCTGACTTTC. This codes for CASSLRVLTGAGANVLTF.

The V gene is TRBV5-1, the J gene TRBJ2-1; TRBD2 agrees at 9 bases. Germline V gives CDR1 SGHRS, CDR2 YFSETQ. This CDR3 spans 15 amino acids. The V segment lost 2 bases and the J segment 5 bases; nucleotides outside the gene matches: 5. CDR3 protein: CASSLAGGGDNEQFF. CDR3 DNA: TGCGCCAGCAGCTTAGCGGGGGGCGGCGACAATGAGCAGTTCTTC.

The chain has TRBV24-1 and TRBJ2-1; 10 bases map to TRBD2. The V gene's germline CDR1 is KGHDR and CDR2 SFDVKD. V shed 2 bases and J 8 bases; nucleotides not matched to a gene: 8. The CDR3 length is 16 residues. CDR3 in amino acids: CATSDWSGGARDEQFF. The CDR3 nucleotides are TGTGCCACCAGTGATTGGAGCGGGGGGGCCAGGGATGAGCAGTTCTTC.

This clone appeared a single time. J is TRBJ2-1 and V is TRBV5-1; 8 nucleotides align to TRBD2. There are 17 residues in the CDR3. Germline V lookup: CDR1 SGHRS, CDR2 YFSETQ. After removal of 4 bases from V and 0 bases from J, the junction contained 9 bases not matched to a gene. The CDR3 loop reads CASSQLPGGGSYNEQFF. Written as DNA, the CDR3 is TGCGCCAGCAGCCAACTCCCGGGGGGGGGCTCCTACAATGAGCAGTTCTTC.

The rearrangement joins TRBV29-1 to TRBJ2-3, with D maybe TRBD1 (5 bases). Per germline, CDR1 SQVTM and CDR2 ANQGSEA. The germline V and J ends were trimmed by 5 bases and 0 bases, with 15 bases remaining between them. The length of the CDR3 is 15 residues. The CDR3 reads CSVWWGRSSTDTQYF. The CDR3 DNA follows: TGCAGCGTTTGGTGGGGCAGGTCAAGCACAGATACGCAGTATTTT.